Here is one T cell receptor beta chain with its context. Its matching antigen is unknown. This sample stems from a study of CXCR3-negative and CXCR3-positive naive CD8 T cells. Study-wide points: Hydrophobicity of TRB CDR3s was greater in CXCR3-positive naive cells than in CXCR3-negative naive cells.

Triplicates of 250,000 to 350,000 cells were sorted from each CD8+ T cell subset. Naive CD8+ T cells had a CD45RO-CCR7+CD27+CD95- phenotype. From germline, CDR1 is SNHLY and CDR2 FYNNEI. The CDR3 totals 12 residues. 5' RACE that incorporated UMI labels was used to prepare the TRB cDNA libraries. No DNA is given; TCRdb re-called the 5' RACE reads and lists each CDR3 protein once. Listed are about 120,000 distinct CDR3 sequences; around 0.36% falls within the top ten. The chain combines TRBV2 with TRBJ2-3; checking the TCRdb D call of TRBD2 is not possible without DNA. This receptor was obtained from a human donor in good health. Some clones in this sample may be carry-over from other donors' samples. The sequenced material came from naive CXCR3+ CD8+ T cells from blood. This sample's subset: CD45RO-CCR7+CD27+CD95- naive CD8+ T cells expressing CXCR3 (TNR3+). The chain's CDR3 is CASREPPDTQYF.